The 17 T cell receptor beta chains given below trace back to one sample, sequenced in a study of post-analysis software for immune sequencing data. Points from the study as a whole: Elevated frequency relative to controls characterized 4 or 5 TRBV segments in patients, TRBV5-6, TRBV5-1 and TRBV20-1 among them.

These receptors have no known antigen. Incorporated into the TCR beta cDNA libraries were unique molecular identifiers, which served to reduce PCR and sequencing biases. From the PCR reads, TCRdb called clonotypes with MiXCR, one entry per CDR3 protein. The sample records roughly 800,000 distinct CDR3 sequences, around 45% being singletons. The sample was blood. All receptors come from a girl aged 5-17 years with multiple sclerosis.

The V gene is TRBV28, the J gene TRBJ2-5; 10 nucleotides align to TRBD2. J was trimmed by 6 bases and V by 3 bases; bases with no gene match: 7. Germline lookup yields CDR1 MDHEN and CDR2 SYDVKM. The CDR3 loop spans 15 amino acids. CDR3 in DNA: TGTGCCAGCAGTTTCGGGCTAGCGGGAGTTCAGACCCAGTACTTC. As protein: CASSFGLAGVQTQYF.

The CDR3 DNA reads TGTGCCAGCAGCCCCCCCCTTCCCGCATCCTCCACAGATACGCAGTATTTT. Protein sequence: CASSPPLPASSTDTQYF. This chain joins TRBV7-9 and TRBJ2-3; D is undetermined. V lost 5 bases to trimming and J lost 2 bases, with 20 bases between them. Germline assignment: CDR1 SEHNR and CDR2 FQNEAQ (reference sequence). The CDR3 is 17 residues long.

This clonotype turned up a few times. The V and J genes are TRBV6-5 and TRBJ2-1; tentatively, D is TRBD2 (7 bases). The CDR3 sequence is 12 residues long. The V gene lost 6 bases and the J gene lost 9 bases, with 12 bases spanning the gap. Germline V gives CDR1 MNHEY, CDR2 SVGAGI. CDR3 nucleotides: TGTGCCAGCAGCGTGGGGGGGCCTGAGCAGTTCTTC. This sequence encodes CASSVGGPEQFF.

There are a few counts of this clonotype. The chain is built from TRBV4-3 and TRBJ2-1; TRBD2 matches 9 bases. Germline values: CDR1 LGHNA, CDR2 YSLEER. V shed 8 bases, J shed 1 base, and the junction held 6 bases outside the gene matches. The CDR3 is 15 amino acids. CDR3 DNA: TGCGCCAGCGCACGTCTAGCGGGATCCTACAATGAGCAGTTCTTC. Amino acids: CASARLAGSYNEQFF.

This clonotype was recorded a few times. V is TRBV7-8 and J is TRBJ2-3; D is perhaps TRBD1 (6 bases). The V end lost 2 bases, the J end lost 4 bases, and 10 bases lay between the germline ends. The CDR3 runs 14 residues. CDR1 and CDR2 from the germline V gene are SGHVS and FQNEAQ. The CDR3 protein is CASSLRQVSDTQYF. For the CDR3, the DNA is TGTGCCAGCAGCTTAAGACAGGTCTCAGATACGCAGTATTTT. Full variable domain (missing parts from reference TRBV7-8 and TRBJ2-3): GAGVSQSPRYKVAKRGQDVALRCDPISGHVSLFWYQQALGQGPEFLTYFQNEAQLDKSGLPSDRFFAERPEGSVSTLKIQRTQQEDSAVYLCASSLRQVSDTQYFGPGTRLTVL.

In its sample, this clonotype was seen a few times. The genes are TRBV12-3 or TRBV12-4 and TRBJ2-5; unclear D gene. The CDR3 loop spans 14 amino acids. V was cut by 5 bases and J by 1 base, with 11 bases left in between. CDR3 residues: CASSHRAPQETQYF. CDR3 bases: TGTGCCAGCAGTCACAGAGCCCCCCAAGAGACCCAGTACTTC.

This clonotype occurred once. V and J are TRBV7-6 and TRBJ2-7; TRBD1 matches 7 bases. Germline loops: CDR1 SGHVS, CDR2 FNYEAQ. Germline trimming cut 1 base from V and 0 bases from J; bases unmatched to any gene: 3. There are 15 residues in the CDR3. The CDR3 loop reads CASSLEQGFSYEQYF. In DNA, the CDR3 is TGTGCCAGCAGCTTAGAACAGGGGTTCTCCTACGAGCAGTACTTC.

The gene calls are TRBV12-3 or TRBV12-4 and TRBJ1-2; 7 nucleotides align to TRBD1. J lost 6 bases, V lost 6 bases, and 10 bases had no gene match. The CDR3 is made up of 14 amino acids. CDR3 nucleotides: TGTGCCAGCAGCCCTGAGACAGGGACCCATGGCTACACCTTC. Translating gives CASSPETGTHGYTF.

The chain joins TRBV18 to TRBJ2-1, with unresolved D. V lost 4 bases and J 5 bases, leaving 21 bases between the germline ends. Germline lookup yields CDR1 KGHSH and CDR2 LQKENI. This CDR3 contains 17 residues. The CDR3 sequence is CASSRPPPMSIDNEQFF. CDR3 nucleotides: TGTGCCAGCTCACGCCCCCCTCCTATGTCCATCGACAATGAGCAGTTCTTC.

CDR3 residues: CASSQFDSGTARQETQYF. The CDR3 DNA follows: TGCGCCAGCAGCCAGTTCGATTCAGGGACTGCGAGACAAGAGACCCAGTACTTC. The chain combines TRBV4-1 with TRBJ2-5; TRBD2 might be the D (6 bases). Trimming shortened V by 3 bases and J by 2 bases, and 22 bases separated the two germline ends. The germline CDR1 and CDR2 sequences are MGHRA and YSYEKL. The CDR3 contains 18 residues.

The CDR3 protein is CATSDPQLSTDTQYF. For the CDR3, the DNA is TGTGCCACCAGTGATCCGCAGTTAAGCACAGATACGCAGTATTTT. The chain has TRBV24-1 and TRBJ2-3; D remains unclear. CDR1 is KGHDR, CDR2 SFDVKD, per germline. The CDR3 spans 15 residues. V was shortened by 3 bases and J by 0 bases, with 9 bases between the two germline ends.

The chain carries TRBV7-2 and TRBJ2-5; maybe TRBD2 (6 bases). The CDR3 contains 15 residues. V was clipped by 5 bases and J by 8 bases, with 21 bases between them. Germline V gene lookup returns CDR1 SGHTA and CDR2 FQGNSA. The CDR3 sequence is CASSRTIDGYDTQYF. The CDR3 region has the DNA TGTGCCAGCAGCCGGACTATAGATGGATATGATACCCAGTACTTC.

This sequence joins TRBV30 and TRBJ2-5, with 7 positions matching TRBD1. From germline, CDR1 is GTSNPN and CDR2 SVGIG (reference sequence). This CDR3 comprises 15 residues. Germline trimming cut 0 bases from V and 4 bases from J; bases unmatched to any gene: 8. CDR3 bases: TGTGCCTGGAGTGTACAAAAGGGGGCGGCAGAGACCCAGTACTTC. Protein product: CAWSVQKGAAETQYF.

The CDR3 reads CASSLGVRNSPLHF. The CDR3 nucleotides are TGTGCCAGCAGCTTGGGGGTGAGGAATTCACCCCTCCACTTT. V is TRBV5-6 and J is TRBJ1-6; D call uncertain. The germline V gene encodes CDR1 SGHDT and CDR2 YYEEEE. CDR3 length: 14 residues. The germline V and J ends were trimmed by 0 bases and 7 bases, with 8 bases remaining between them. Full variable domain (missing parts from reference TRBV5-6 and TRBJ1-6): DAGVTQSPTHLIKTRGQQVTLRCSPKSGHDTVSWYQQALGQGPQFIFQYYEEEERQRGNFPDRFSGHQFPNYSSELNVNALLLGDSALYLCASSLGVRNSPLHFGNGTRLTVT.

There are a few counts of this clonotype. The J gene is TRBJ2-1, the V gene TRBV20-1; the match to TRBD2 covers 7 bases. CDR3 length equals 12 residues. In germline, CDR1 is DFQATT, CDR2 SNEGSKA (reference sequence). V was pared by 6 bases and J by 10 bases, with 9 bases of the junction left unmatched. The CDR3 here is CSATTSLWEQFF. The CDR3 region has the DNA TGCAGTGCAACGACTAGCCTGTGGGAGCAGTTCTTC.

In its sample, this clonotype was seen a few times. The rearrangement links TRBV5-6 to TRBJ2-7, with D maybe TRBD2 (6 bases). The CDR3 consists of 15 residues. The V gene's germline CDR1 is SGHDT and CDR2 YYEEEE. Trimming took off 0 bases at V and 2 bases at J, with 12 bases between the two ends. DNA for the CDR3: TGTGCCAGCAGCTTGGCGGGACTCGGGACCTACGAGCAGTACTTC. It codes for CASSLAGLGTYEQYF.

This clonotype occurred a few times. This chain connects TRBV12-3 or TRBV12-4 to TRBJ2-7; possibly TRBD2 for D (5 bases). This CDR3 region has 14 residues. V dropped 1 base and J dropped 5 bases, with 12 bases sitting between them. DNA of the CDR3: TGTGCCAGCAGTTTAGACTCGCGGGCCGACGAGCAGTACTTC. This encodes CASSLDSRADEQYF.